The rows below give T cell receptor beta chains drawn from one sample of a study of T cells in Graves' hyperthyroidism and ophthalmopathy. MiXCR, run by TCRdb on the multiplex PCR reads, gives a single entry per CDR3 protein. The sample records approximately 300,000 distinct CDR3 sequences, about 17% being singletons. The source material was blood. These receptors came from a woman in her sixties or seventies with Graves' ophthalmopathy. CDR3s include the opening cysteine and the closing phenylalanine or tryptophan. Each record gives: D gene, J gene, clone size, V gene, CDR3 protein, CDR3 DNA. D genes are given only for firm matches. Size is stated for part of the rows, as once, few or many counts, or as a class when the clone is expanded.

>-|TRBJ1-2|few|TRBV20-1
CSARVQVHGYTF
TGCAGTGCTAGAGTACAGGTGCATGGCTACACCTTC
>-|TRBJ2-2|few|TRBV7-8
CASSWDQRGTGELFF
TGTGCCAGCAGCTGGGACCAAAGAGGCACCGGGGAGCTGTTTTTT
>TRBD1|TRBJ2-7|many|TRBV7-9
CASSLGDSHTYEQYF
TGTGCCAGCAGCTTGGGGGACAGTCATACCTACGAGCAGTACTTC
>TRBD2|TRBJ2-1|-|TRBV5-1
CASSLGGGTVGDEQFF
TGCGCCAGCAGCTTGGGGGGGGGGACGGTGGGCGATGAGCAGTTCTTC
>-|TRBJ1-2|few|TRBV5-5
CASSLAGRLSYGYTF
TGTGCCAGCAGCTTAGCGGGGAGGTTGAGCTATGGCTACACCTTC
>-|TRBJ2-3|-|TRBV7-2
CASMRLGPDTQYF
TGTGCCAGCATGAGATTAGGTCCAGATACGCAGTATTTT
>TRBD2|TRBJ2-1|-|TRBV5-1
CASETLPGGSSSGSSYNEQFF
TGCGCCAGCGAGACACTCCCAGGGGGCTCGTCTAGCGGGAGCTCCTACAATGAGCAGTTCTTC
>-|TRBJ2-1|many|TRBV7-8
CASSTTRSYNEQFF
TGTGCCAGCAGCACGACTAGATCGTACAATGAGCAGTTCTTC
>-|TRBJ1-6|many|TRBV2
CASSDLREGSPLHF
TGTGCCAGCAGTGACCTGAGAGAGGGTTCACCCCTCCACTTT
>-|TRBJ2-7|many|TRBV27
CASSLRGAVAGLTYEQYF
TGTGCCAGCAGTTTAAGGGGAGCAGTGGCAGGCCTCACCTACGAGCAGTACTTC
>-|TRBJ2-5|many|TRBV2
CASSGNSGEETQYF
TGTGCCAGCAGTGGAAATAGTGGGGAAGAGACCCAGTACTTC
>TRBD1|TRBJ2-2|few|TRBV5-1
CASGRGSTGELFF
TGCGCCAGCGGCAGGGGGAGCACCGGGGAGCTGTTTTTT
>-|TRBJ2-6|few|TRBV7-2
CASSLLFSSGANVLTF
TGTGCCAGCAGCTTGTTATTCAGCTCTGGGGCCAACGTCCTGACTTTC
>TRBD1|TRBJ2-7|many|TRBV2
CASNALGQGYEQYF
TGTGCCAGCAACGCCCTTGGACAGGGCTACGAGCAGTACTTC
>TRBD1|TRBJ1-6|many|TRBV3-1
CASSRKGYRGSPLHF
TGTGCCAGCAGCCGCAAGGGATACAGGGGCTCACCCCTCCACTTT
>TRBD1|TRBJ2-2|few|TRBV5-4
CASSVKTGATGELFF
TGTGCCAGCAGCGTAAAGACAGGGGCCACCGGGGAGCTGTTTTTT
>-|TRBJ1-1|many|TRBV6-2/TRBV6-3
CASSYRHGNEAFF
TGTGCCAGCAGTTATCGGCACGGAAATGAAGCTTTCTTT
>TRBD1|TRBJ1-1|many|TRBV20-1
CSAYPAGQGTEAFF
TGCAGTGCTTATCCTGCGGGACAGGGCACTGAAGCTTTCTTT
>-|TRBJ1-1|many|TRBV12-3/TRBV12-4
CASSLVRGLMYTEAFF
TGTGCCAGCAGTTTAGTGCGTGGGTTAATGTACACTGAAGCTTTCTTT
>-|TRBJ2-6|-|TRBV25-1
CASTKPPTGTSLSGANVLTF
TGTGCCAGCACCAAGCCCCCCACAGGGACCTCTCTATCTGGGGCCAACGTCCTGACTTTC
>-|TRBJ1-3|many|TRBV30
CAWSGGLISGNTIYF
TGTGCCTGGAGTGGAGGTCTGATCTCTGGAAACACCATATATTTT
>-|TRBJ2-1|-|TRBV5-5
CASSFRGDRNNEQFF
TGTGCCAGCAGCTTTAGGGGAGACAGAAACAATGAGCAGTTCTTC
>-|TRBJ1-6|few|TRBV2
CASSKRDLGGAAYNSPLHF
TGTGCCAGCAGTAAAAGGGATTTAGGGGGGGCCGCCTATAATTCACCCCTCCACTTT
>TRBD2|TRBJ2-1|many|TRBV7-2
CASSKGKAGGIRNEQFF
TGTGCCAGCAGCAAAGGAAAAGCGGGAGGGATACGGAATGAGCAGTTCTTC
>-|TRBJ2-3|many|TRBV5-1
CASSPASTDTQYF
TGCGCCAGCAGCCCTGCTAGCACAGATACGCAGTATTTT
>TRBD1|TRBJ2-6|many|TRBV9
CASGQGGSGANVLTF
TGTGCCTCCGGACAGGGTGGATCTGGGGCCAACGTCCTGACTTTC
>-|TRBJ2-5|many|TRBV6-2/TRBV6-3
CASSYSLPETQYF
TGTGCCAGCAGTTACTCTCTCCCGGAGACCCAGTACTTC
>-|TRBJ1-2|many|TRBV6-1
CASSGVRGSYGYTF
TGTGCCAGCAGTGGTGTCAGGGGATCCTATGGCTACACCTTC
>-|TRBJ2-3|many|TRBV7-3
CASSSTGDTDTQYF
TGTGCCAGCAGCTCTACGGGAGACACAGATACGCAGTATTTT
>-|TRBJ2-7|-|TRBV12-3/TRBV12-4
CASSLGQSYGQYF
TGTGCCAGCAGTTTAGGGCAGTCCTACGGGCAGTACTTC
>-|TRBJ2-1|many|TRBV7-8
CASSLRRFTDEQFF
TGTGCCAGCAGCTTACGCCGCTTTACGGATGAGCAGTTCTTC
>-|TRBJ2-3|-|TRBV4-3
CASSQVGGSTDTQYF
TGCGCCAGCAGCCAAGTCGGGGGTAGCACAGATACGCAGTATTTT
>TRBD1|TRBJ2-2|many|TRBV7-2
CASSLLGQGAGELFF
TGTGCCAGCAGCTTATTGGGACAGGGGGCCGGGGAGCTGTTTTTT
>-|TRBJ2-7|few|TRBV4-2
CASSQDEGQSYEQYF
TGTGCCAGCAGCCAAGATGAAGGACAGTCCTACGAGCAGTACTTC
>TRBD1|TRBJ1-1|many|TRBV5-1
CASSRLDRSTEAFF
TGCGCCAGCAGCAGACTGGACAGGTCCACTGAAGCTTTCTTT
>-|TRBJ1-6|many|TRBV7-2
CASSPSRASPLHF
TGTGCCAGCAGCCCCTCAAGGGCATCACCCCTCCACTTT
>TRBD1|TRBJ2-6|-|TRBV18
CASSDPGQGAGANVLTF
TGTGCCAGCTCAGATCCGGGACAGGGTGCTGGGGCCAACGTCCTGACTTTC
>-|TRBJ1-5|-|TRBV12-3/TRBV12-4
CASSLAQGGGQPQHF
TGTGCCAGCAGCCTTGCCCAGGGAGGCGGTCAGCCCCAGCATTTT
>-|TRBJ2-1|-|TRBV2
CASGDSRGEQFF
TGTGCCAGCGGGGATTCTAGAGGGGAGCAGTTCTTC
>-|TRBJ1-6|many|TRBV2
CASRSDTVRSPLHF
TGTGCCAGCAGATCAGACACCGTTCGCTCACCCCTCCACTTT
>-|TRBJ1-3|-|TRBV20-1
CSARGPSGNTIYF
TGCAGTGCTAGAGGACCCTCTGGAAACACCATATATTTT
>-|TRBJ2-7|-|TRBV6-2/TRBV6-3
CASSFLLTGYEQYF
TGTGCCAGCAGTTTTCTTTTGACAGGTTACGAGCAGTACTTC
>-|TRBJ2-7|-|TRBV7-2
CASSLDPGIVYEQYF
TGTGCCAGCAGCTTAGATCCAGGGATAGTCTACGAGCAGTACTTC
>-|TRBJ1-1|many|TRBV7-2
CASSPDDSGGLKRTEAFF
TGTGCCAGCAGCCCGGACGATTCGGGGGGGCTTAAAAGGACTGAAGCTTTCTTT
>TRBD1|TRBJ2-2|-|TRBV6-2/TRBV6-3
CASSYNEGATGELFF
TGTGCCAGCAGTTACAATGAGGGGGCAACCGGGGAGCTGTTTTTT
>TRBD1|TRBJ2-2|few|TRBV19
CASSITQGGRELFF
TGTGCCAGTAGTATCACACAGGGGGGCCGGGAGCTGTTTTTT
>-|TRBJ1-2|few|TRBV4-3
CASSLMRGRAPGYGYTF
TGCGCCAGCAGCCTAATGCGGGGCAGGGCTCCAGGTTATGGCTACACCTTC
>TRBD1|TRBJ1-2|few|TRBV2
CASSEYRGVGGYTF
TGTGCCAGCAGTGAATACAGGGGGGTCGGGGGCTACACCTTC
>TRBD1|TRBJ1-1|many|TRBV27
CASSKRGGTGVTEAFF
TGTGCCAGCAGCAAACGGGGAGGGACAGGTGTCACTGAAGCTTTCTTT
>-|TRBJ2-1|-|TRBV5-6
CASSWGWSGTNEQFF
TGTGCCAGCAGCTGGGGGTGGAGCGGTACCAATGAGCAGTTCTTC
>-|TRBJ1-3|-|TRBV7-2
CASSLFGAGSGNTIYF
TGTGCCAGCAGCTTATTTGGGGCAGGGTCTGGAAACACCATATATTTT
>-|TRBJ2-2|-|TRBV6-2/TRBV6-3
CASKEILHTGELFF
TGTGCCAGCAAAGAGATACTCCACACCGGGGAGCTGTTTTTT